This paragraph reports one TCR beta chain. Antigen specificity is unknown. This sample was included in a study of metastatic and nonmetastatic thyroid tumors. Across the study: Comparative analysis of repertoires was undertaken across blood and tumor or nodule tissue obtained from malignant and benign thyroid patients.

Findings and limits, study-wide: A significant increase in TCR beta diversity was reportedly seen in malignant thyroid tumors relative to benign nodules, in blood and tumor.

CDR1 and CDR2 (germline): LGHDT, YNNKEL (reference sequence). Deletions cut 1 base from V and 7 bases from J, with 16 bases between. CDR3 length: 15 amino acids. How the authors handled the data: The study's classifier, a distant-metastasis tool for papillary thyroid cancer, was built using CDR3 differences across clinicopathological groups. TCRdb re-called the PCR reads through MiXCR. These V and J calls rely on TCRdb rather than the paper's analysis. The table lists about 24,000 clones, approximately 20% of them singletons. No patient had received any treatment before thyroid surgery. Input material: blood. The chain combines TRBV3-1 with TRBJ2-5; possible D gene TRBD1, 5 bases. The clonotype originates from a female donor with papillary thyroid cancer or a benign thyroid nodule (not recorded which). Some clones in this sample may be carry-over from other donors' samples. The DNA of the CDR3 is TGTGCCAGCAGCCAAGGTCTAGATGGGGCGCGGACCCAGTACTTC. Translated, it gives CASSQGLDGARTQYF.